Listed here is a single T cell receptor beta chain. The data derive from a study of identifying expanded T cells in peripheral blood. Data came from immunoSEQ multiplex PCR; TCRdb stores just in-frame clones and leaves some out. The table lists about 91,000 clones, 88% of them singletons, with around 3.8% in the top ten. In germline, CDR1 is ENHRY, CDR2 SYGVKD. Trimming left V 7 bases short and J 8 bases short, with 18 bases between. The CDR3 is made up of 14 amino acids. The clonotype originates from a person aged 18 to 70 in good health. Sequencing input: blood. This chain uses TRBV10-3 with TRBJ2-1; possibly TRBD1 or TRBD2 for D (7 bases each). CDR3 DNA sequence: TGTGCCATCAAGGAGGCAGGGGGGGGTGATGAGCAGTTCTTC. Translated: CAIKEAGGGDEQFF.